Presented here are 27 T cell receptor beta chains from one specimen sequenced in a study of T cells in Graves' hyperthyroidism and ophthalmopathy. From RNA transcripts, TCR beta CDR3 regions were amplified. The study used the HTBI primer set for a first-round RT-PCR of the TCR CDR3. Each CDR3 protein gets one entry after TCRdb re-called the multiplex PCR reads with MiXCR. The sample comprises hundreds of thousands of distinct CDR3 sequences, approximately 14% of which are singletons, and about 3.9% rests with the top ten. The specimen was blood. These receptors all stem from a woman aged 40 to 55 with Graves' ophthalmopathy.

This clonotype was counted between two and nine times. The CDR3 nucleotides read TGCGCCAGCAGCTTGGTCCCGGACTCAACCTTCCTAAAGCAGTACTTC. Encoded protein: CASSLVPDSTFLKQYF. The chain couples TRBV5-1 to TRBJ2-7; D perhaps matches TRBD2 (5 bases). Germline CDR1 and CDR2: SGHRS and YFSETQ. There are 16 residues in the CDR3. Trimming left V 0 bases short and J 8 bases short, with 21 bases between.

This clonotype came up many times. This chain links TRBV5-1 with TRBJ2-7; maybe TRBD1 (6 bases). The germline CDR1 and CDR2 sequences are SGHRS and YFSETQ. The CDR3 consists of 14 residues. Trimming left V 1 base short and J 4 bases short, with 12 bases between. CDR3 in amino acids: CASSLQGLKYEQYF. The CDR3 nucleotides read TGCGCCAGCAGCTTGCAGGGGTTGAAGTACGAGCAGTACTTC.

The chain joins TRBV3-1 to TRBJ1-1; D remains ambiguous. The CDR3 loop spans 16 amino acids. V was shortened by 0 bases and J by 1 base, with 12 bases between the two germline ends. Germline V gene sequence: CDR1 LGHDT, CDR2 YNNKEL (reference sequence). The CDR3 DNA follows: TGTGCCAGCAGCCAAGATGAAGCCCCGAGGAACACTGAAGCTTTCTTT. Its translation: CASSQDEAPRNTEAFF.

The CDR3 loop is CASSRGQRALLQETQYF. The CDR3 coding sequence is TGTGCCAGCAGCCGGGGACAGCGGGCGCTCCTCCAAGAGACCCAGTACTTC. This sequence joins TRBV11-2 and TRBJ2-5; D is perhaps TRBD1 (7 bases). CDR3 length: 17 residues. V lost 5 bases and J 1 base, leaving 20 bases between the germline ends. Germline CDR1 reads SGHAT; CDR2 reads FQNNGV.

This chain links TRBV20-1 with TRBJ2-5, with a tentative D call TRBD2 (5 bases). The V and J ends lost 6 bases and 5 bases respectively, with 22 bases between them. Germline V gene sequence: CDR1 DFQATT, CDR2 SNEGSKA (reference sequence). The CDR3 is made up of 15 amino acids. CDR3 amino acids: CSALIAGNFWETQYF. The CDR3 DNA reads TGCAGTGCGCTGATCGCCGGGAATTTTTGGGAGACCCAGTACTTC.

The CDR3 sequence: CASSRLLTAETQYF. The CDR3 DNA reads TGTGCCAGCAGCCGTCTGCTGACTGCGGAGACCCAGTACTTC. This chain connects TRBV7-9 to TRBJ2-5; no reliable D call. Germline-derived CDR1 and CDR2 are SEHNR and FQNEAQ (reference sequence). CDR3 size: 14 residues. V shed 5 bases and J shed 5 bases, with 15 bases lying between them.

On this clonotype: One base away lies a much larger clone, so this may be a sequencing read error. The rearrangement links TRBV10-3 to TRBJ2-7; D may correspond to TRBD1 or TRBD2 (6 bases each). Per the germline V gene, CDR1 is ENHRY and CDR2 is SYGVKD. Trimming left V 11 bases short and J 3 bases short, with 14 bases between. CDR3 size: 12 residues. CDR3 protein: CAARGASYEQYF. In DNA form, the CDR3 reads TGTGCCGCGAGGGGGGCGAGCTACGAGCAGTACTTC.

This clonotype was counted a few times. V is TRBV25-1 and J is TRBJ1-1; no definite D call. The CDR3 length is 13 residues. Germline V gene lookup returns CDR1 MGHDK and CDR2 SYGVNS. The V and J ends lost 6 bases and 0 bases respectively, with 8 bases between them. CDR3 in DNA: TGTGCCAGCAGGCCCGGAATGAACACTGAAGCTTTCTTT. Translated: CASRPGMNTEAFF. Supplemented by reference TRBV25-1 and TRBJ1-1, the full variable domain reads EADIYQTPRYLVIGTGKKITLECSQTMGHDKMYWYQQDPGMELHLIHYSYGVNSTEKGDLSSESTVSRIRTEHFPLTLESARPSHTSQYLCASRPGMNTEAFFGQGTRLTVV.

This clonotype came up many times. The genes are TRBV4-1 and TRBJ2-4; D ambiguous. V lost 2 bases to trimming and J lost 8 bases, with 16 bases between them. The V gene's germline CDR1 is MGHRA and CDR2 YSYEKL. This CDR3 has 15 amino acids. DNA of the CDR3: TGCGCCAGCAGCCAACCGGCCCCAAATGGGTACATTCAGTACTTC. As protein: CASSQPAPNGYIQYF.

Ten or more counts support this clonotype. The chain has TRBV6-5 and TRBJ2-7; the match to TRBD2 covers 11 bases. The CDR3 spans 16 residues. Unmatched junction bases numbered 6, after V lost 2 bases and J lost 3 bases. The germline gives CDR1 MNHEY, CDR2 SVGAGI. CDR3 residues: CASSYPPTSGNYEQYF. CDR3 nucleotides: TGTGCCAGCAGTTACCCTCCGACTAGCGGGAACTACGAGCAGTACTTC.

This clonotype was detected ten times or more. The DNA for the CDR3 is TGCAGCGTTCGATCTAGGAACATGAACACTGAAGCTTTCTTT. The encoded protein is CSVRSRNMNTEAFF. This chain uses TRBV29-1 with TRBJ1-1; D not certain. Per the germline V gene, CDR1 is SQVTM and CDR2 is ANQGSEA. Trimming pared 5 bases from V and 0 bases from J, leaving 13 bases between. The CDR3 runs to 14 residues. The complete variable domain, with remaining parts taken from reference TRBV29-1 and TRBJ1-1, reads SAVISQKPSRDICQRGTSLTIQCQVDSQVTMMFWYRQQPGQSLTLIATANQGSEATYESGFVIDKFPISRPNLTFSTLTVSNMSPEDSSIYLCSVRSRNMNTEAFFGQGTRLTVV.

This clonotype was observed at least ten times. V is TRBV19 and J is TRBJ1-1; weak D call: TRBD1 (5 bases). The length of the CDR3 is 16 residues. Germline-derived CDR1 and CDR2 are LNHDA and SQIVND (reference sequence). V was clipped by 3 bases and J by 4 bases, with 18 bases between them. CDR3 residues: CASSIAGFDASTEAFF. CDR3 nucleotide sequence: TGTGCCAGTAGTATTGCAGGGTTTGATGCGAGCACTGAAGCTTTCTTT. The whole variable domain, remainder taken from reference TRBV19 and TRBJ1-1, is DGGITQSPKYLFRKEGQNVTLSCEQNLNHDAMYWYRQDPGQGLRLIYYSQIVNDFQKGDIAEGYSVSREKKESFPLTVTSAQKNPTAFYLCASSIAGFDASTEAFFGQGTRLTVV.

This clonotype was counted at least ten times. CDR3 region: CASEGLPYEQYF. In DNA form, the CDR3 reads TGTGCCAGTGAGGGTCTGCCTTACGAGCAGTACTTC. This chain joins TRBV28 and TRBJ2-7; TRBD2 might be the D (5 bases). This CDR3 has 12 amino acids. CDR1 MDHEN and CDR2 SYDVKM come from the germline V gene. Between the trimmed V and J ends, which lost 9 bases and 4 bases, there was a span of 13 bases.

This clonotype was picked up many times. The chain joins TRBV7-2 to TRBJ2-7, with 8 bases that match TRBD1. This CDR3 contains 14 residues. Germline CDR1 SGHTA, CDR2 FQGNSA. Trimming took 4 bases from V and 5 from J; bases not matched to a gene: 7. DNA for the CDR3: TGTGCCAGCAGCTCCTTTACAGGGGGTAACGAGCAGTACTTC. Translated: CASSSFTGGNEQYF.

The sample holds many counts of this clonotype. The genes are TRBV6-2 or TRBV6-3 and TRBJ2-7; TRBD2 is a possible D gene (6 bases). The CDR3 runs 13 residues. Germline CDR1 reads MNHEY; CDR2 reads SVGEGT. Trimming stripped 8 bases from V and 2 bases from J, with 13 bases between. In DNA form, the CDR3 reads TGTGCCAGCTTAGTTCCGGGAGCCTACGAGCAGTACTTC. Its protein is CASLVPGAYEQYF.

J is TRBJ2-7 and V is TRBV6-2 or TRBV6-3; no clear D. The CDR3 is 13 residues long. V gave up 5 bases and J gave up 0 bases, with 8 bases separating them. Germline CDR1 and CDR2: MNHEY and SVGEGT. The CDR3 region is CASSRAISYEQYF. Written as DNA, the CDR3 is TGTGCCAGCAGTCGAGCGATCTCCTACGAGCAGTACTTC.

The sample holds many counts of this clonotype. The chain carries TRBV29-1 and TRBJ1-2, with D possibly matching TRBD1 (6 bases). The CDR3 has 14 amino acids. CDR1 is SQVTM, CDR2 ANQGSEA, per germline. V dropped 5 bases and J dropped 5 bases, with 18 bases sitting between them. The CDR3 protein is CSVSPQGKGYGYTF. As DNA, the CDR3 is TGCAGCGTTTCACCCCAGGGGAAAGGGTATGGCTACACCTTC.

In its sample, this clonotype was seen many times. The genes are TRBV6-1 and TRBJ1-1, with a tentative D call TRBD1 (6 bases). V was trimmed by 6 bases and J by 3 bases, leaving 17 bases between them. The CDR3 is made up of 15 amino acids. The germline CDR1 and CDR2 sequences are MNHNS and SASEGT. The CDR3 sequence is CASSSHRAPDTEAFF. CDR3 DNA sequence: TGTGCCAGCAGCTCACACAGGGCTCCGGACACTGAAGCTTTCTTT.

This clonotype was recorded many times. This rearrangement joins TRBV7-9 to TRBJ1-1, with a weak D call TRBD1 (6 bases). The length of the CDR3 is 14 residues. Germline CDR1 SEHNR, CDR2 FQNEAQ (reference sequence). V was cut by 3 bases and J by 3 bases, with 11 bases left in between. The CDR3 spells CASSFHTGHTEAFF. In DNA form, the CDR3 reads TGTGCCAGCAGCTTCCACACAGGGCACACTGAAGCTTTCTTT.

The chain couples TRBV12-3 or TRBV12-4 to TRBJ2-7; 9 nucleotides agree with TRBD1. Unmatched junction bases numbered 14, after V lost 5 bases and J lost 9 bases. CDR3 length: 15 residues. The CDR3 spells CASSHDGTGKKPQYF. In nucleotides, the CDR3 is TGTGCCAGCAGTCACGACGGGACAGGGAAGAAACCGCAGTACTTC.

This clonotype was seen at least ten times. The chain combines TRBV6-2 or TRBV6-3 with TRBJ2-7, with D unresolved. This CDR3 region has 14 residues. Trimming left V 2 bases short and J 3 bases short, with 11 bases between. Germline loops: CDR1 MNHEY, CDR2 SVGEGT. CDR3 residues: CASSYQAGIYEQYF. The CDR3 coding sequence is TGTGCCAGCAGTTACCAAGCAGGCATCTACGAGCAGTACTTC.

V usage is TRBV6-1 and J usage is TRBJ2-5; 9 bases are a match to TRBD1. The V and J ends lost 8 bases and 5 bases, in that order; junction bases with no gene match: 9. Germline V gene data show CDR1 as MNHNS and CDR2 as SASEGT. CDR3 length: 14 amino acids. DNA of the CDR3: TGTGCCAGCTGGAAAGGACAGGGGCCGGAGACCCAGTACTTC. Translated, it gives CASWKGQGPETQYF.

Ten or more counts support this clonotype. The V call is TRBV9, the J call TRBJ1-2; TRBD1 aligns across 8 bases. Germline CDR1 SGDLS, CDR2 YYNGEE. V gave up 3 bases and J gave up 4 bases; unmatched junction bases: 8. The CDR3 is 15 residues long. CDR3 protein: CASSALGGTGYGYTF. For the CDR3, the DNA is TGTGCCAGCAGCGCCTTAGGGGGGACAGGCTATGGCTACACCTTC.

This chain uses TRBV30 with TRBJ2-5, with TRBD2 as a possible D gene (6 bases). CDR3 size: 13 residues. Trimming stripped 1 base from V and 0 bases from J, with 6 bases between. CDR1 GTSNPN and CDR2 SVGIG come from the germline V gene (reference sequence). The CDR3 loop reads CAWSASDQETQYF. In DNA form, the CDR3 reads TGTGCCTGGAGTGCTAGCGACCAAGAGACCCAGTACTTC. The full variable domain, in which reference TRBV30 and TRBJ2-5 provide the parts outside the CDR3, is SQTIHQWPATLVQPVGSPLSLECTVEGTSNPNLYWYRQAAGRGLQLLFYSVGIGQISSEVPQNLSASRPQDRQFILSSKKLLLSDSGFYLCAWSASDQETQYFGPGTRLLVL.

This clonotype has a handful of counts. The V call is TRBV12-3 or TRBV12-4, the J call TRBJ1-3; weak D call: TRBD1 (5 bases). The CDR3 sequence is 16 residues long. Trimming pared 5 bases from V and 0 bases from J, leaving 14 bases between. CDR3 loop: CASSRGTASSGNTIYF. The CDR3 nucleotides are TGTGCCAGCAGTCGCGGGACGGCGAGCTCTGGAAACACCATATATTTT.

The table lists this clonotype with many counts. The chain has TRBV14 and TRBJ1-2; no clear D gene. CDR3 length: 13 amino acids. The germline gives CDR1 SGHDN, CDR2 FVKESK. Trimming left V 1 base short and J 5 bases short, with 8 bases between. Written as DNA, the CDR3 is TGTGCCAGCAGCCAAGTGCCTGGATATGGCTACACCTTC. Translated, it gives CASSQVPGYGYTF.

This clonotype occurred many times. The CDR3 nucleotides are TGTGCCAGCAGTGAGGGAACAGGGGATGGCTACACCTTC. Translation gives CASSEGTGDGYTF. The genes are TRBV12-3 or TRBV12-4 and TRBJ1-2; TRBD1 matches 7 bases. The CDR3 is 13 residues long. V trimming: 5 bases; J trimming: 6 bases; junction bases outside the gene matches: 6.